One sample yielded the 9 T cell receptor beta chains listed below, sequenced in a study of human T cells and chemical hapten exposure. As to time point: patch test 2, 6 weeks after DPC sensitization. Treatment reported: therapeutic diphenylcyclopropenone sensitization with weekly scalp DPC. Via MiXCR, TCRdb re-called the RACE reads, giving one row per CDR3 protein. The data show more than 110,000 distinct CDR3 sequences, 10% to 15% seen once. Specimen: whole blood, collected in connection with sensitization to the hapten diphenylcyclopropenone (DPC). These receptors all stem from a woman in her 50s with alopecia areata. Some clones in this sample may be carry-over from other donors' samples.

This clonotype occurred many times. The chain carries TRBV14 and TRBJ2-7; no reliable D call. Trimming pared 3 bases from V and 2 bases from J, leaving 8 bases between. The length of the CDR3 is 13 residues. In germline, CDR1 is SGHDN, CDR2 FVKESK. Here the CDR3 DNA reads TGTGCCAGCAGCCACGTAGTAGCCTACGAGCAGTACTTC. Translation: CASSHVVAYEQYF.

This clonotype was seen at least ten times. The chain couples TRBV5-1 to TRBJ1-1; no firm D call. The CDR3 loop spans 12 amino acids. The germline V gene encodes CDR1 SGHRS and CDR2 YFSETQ. Trimming shortened V by 6 bases and J by 0 bases, and 6 bases separated the two germline ends. CDR3 amino acids: CASTGLNTEAFF. CDR3 bases: TGCGCCAGCACCGGCCTGAACACTGAAGCTTTCTTT.

This clonotype was recorded at least ten times. The chain uses TRBV7-8 and TRBJ1-2; D is uncertain. Germline V gene lookup returns CDR1 SGHVS and CDR2 FQNEAQ. The CDR3 has 13 amino acids. Trimming left V 0 bases short and J 8 bases short, with 10 bases between. This CDR3 is CASSLARAGGYTF. The CDR3 DNA follows: TGTGCCAGCAGCTTAGCTAGGGCCGGCGGCTACACCTTC.

This clonotype was picked up many times. V usage is TRBV27 and J usage is TRBJ2-7; 7 bases agree with TRBD2. J lost 1 base, V lost 1 base, and 4 bases had no gene match. The CDR3 spans 15 residues. In germline, CDR1 is MNHEY, CDR2 SMNVEV (reference sequence). The CDR3 loop is CASSLWGGPSYEQYF. CDR3 sequence (DNA): TGTGCCAGCAGTTTATGGGGGGGACCTTCCTACGAGCAGTACTTC.

The chain couples TRBV5-1 to TRBJ1-1, with D uncertain. Germline V gene lookup returns CDR1 SGHRS and CDR2 YFSETQ. V shed 4 bases and J shed 0 bases, with 13 bases lying between them. This CDR3 region has 15 residues. CDR3 bases: TGCGCCAGCAGCCCGGAGGGAAGGATGAACACTGAAGCTTTCTTT. This gives the protein CASSPEGRMNTEAFF.

This clonotype was recorded a few times. This chain joins TRBV27 and TRBJ2-7; D possibly uses TRBD1 or TRBD2 (5 bases each). Germline CDR1 MNHEY, CDR2 SMNVEV (reference sequence). V was clipped by 4 bases and J by 0 bases, with 16 bases between them. This CDR3 spans 16 amino acids. CDR3 nucleotide sequence: TGTGCCAGCAGTTCGAGGGGCAGTAATTTCTCCTACGAGCAGTACTTC. Translating gives CASSSRGSNFSYEQYF.

A few counts support this clonotype. V is TRBV5-1 and J is TRBJ2-2; a possible D gene is TRBD2 (6 bases). The CDR3 loop spans 14 amino acids. Trimming stripped 4 bases from V and 2 bases from J, with 9 bases between. From germline, CDR1 is SGHRS and CDR2 YFSETQ. The DNA of the CDR3 is TGCGCCAGCAGCCGGGGGACCAACACCGGGGAGCTGTTTTTT. It codes for CASSRGTNTGELFF.

This clonotype was detected a few times. V gene TRBV7-9 combines with J gene TRBJ2-6; D is undetermined. With 6 bases removed from V and 4 bases from J, the gap between germline ends came to 13 bases. Germline V gene data show CDR1 as SEHNR and CDR2 as FQNEAQ (reference sequence). The CDR3 totals 15 residues. The CDR3 bases are TGTGCCAGCAGGCGGCAGCAGTCAGGGGCCAACGTCCTGACTTTC. This gives the protein CASRRQQSGANVLTF. Full variable domain (missing parts from reference TRBV7-9 and TRBJ2-6): DTGVSQNPRHKITKRGQNVTFRCDPISEHNRLYWYRQTLGQGPEFLTYFQNEAQLEKSRLLSDRFSAERPKGSFSTLEIQRTEQGDSAMYLCASRRQQSGANVLTFGAGSRLTVL.

V gene TRBV6-2 or TRBV6-3 combines with J gene TRBJ2-7; TRBD1 matches at 7 bases. Germline-derived CDR1 and CDR2 are MNHEY and SVGEGT. This CDR3 region has 15 residues. The J segment lost 1 base and the V segment lost 7 bases, leaving 10 bases of the junction unmatched. The CDR3 here is CASTSRGRGSYEQYF. The CDR3 nucleotides read TGTGCCAGCACCTCCCGGGGCAGGGGGTCCTACGAGCAGTACTTC.